The clone carrying this TCR beta chain was seen ten or more times. After removal of 5 bases from V and 9 bases from J, the junction contained 2 bases not matched to a gene. Germline CDR1 LNHDA, CDR2 SQIVND (reference sequence). The CDR3 runs to 12 residues. These data are taken from a study of prognosis after radiotherapy for stage I lung cancer. On the study more broadly: Each non-small cell lung cancer patient was deemed medically inoperable.

The TCR beta CDR3 region was amplified from genomic DNA, with two rounds of multiplex PCR being used for the amplification. Primers (each specific to one TRBV or TRBJ gene) were used in first-round PCR. Using its own MiXCR run on the multiplex PCR reads, TCRdb lists one record per CDR3 protein. The sample includes some 56,000 distinct CDR3 sequences, approximately 25% of them seen just once. With two time points in the design, 4.5 to 7 milliliters of peripheral blood were drawn at each one. The genes are TRBV19 and TRBJ2-1; 9 nucleotides agree with TRBD1. The sequence came from a donor over 45 with non-small cell lung cancer. The starting material was PBMCs, obtained before or after stereotactic body radiation therapy (not recorded which). The CDR3 protein is CASSRDRVEQFF. The CDR3 DNA sequence: TGTGCCAGTAGTCGGGACAGGGTTGAGCAGTTCTTC.